The clone carrying this TCR beta chain has only a few counts. These data come from a study of blood T cells in healthy people across ages. Alongside a J-beta primer mix, a sample-barcoded 5' primer served in a second PCR lasting roughly 7 to 12 cycles. TCRdb fed the 5' RACE reads into MiXCR, producing one record per CDR3 protein. The sample includes roughly 800,000 distinct CDR3 sequences, about 62% of them seen just once. This clonotype was obtained from a man aged 25-45 years in good health. Sequenced input: blood.

CDR3 protein: CASSEEYGMDIQYF. The CDR3 bases are TGTGCCAGCAGTGAAGAATACGGCATGGACATTCAGTACTTC. The chain is built from TRBV2 and TRBJ2-4; D not resolved. This CDR3 spans 14 amino acids. CDR1 is SNHLY and CDR2 is FYNNEI in the germline V gene. The V and J ends lost 1 base and 8 bases respectively, with 12 bases between them.